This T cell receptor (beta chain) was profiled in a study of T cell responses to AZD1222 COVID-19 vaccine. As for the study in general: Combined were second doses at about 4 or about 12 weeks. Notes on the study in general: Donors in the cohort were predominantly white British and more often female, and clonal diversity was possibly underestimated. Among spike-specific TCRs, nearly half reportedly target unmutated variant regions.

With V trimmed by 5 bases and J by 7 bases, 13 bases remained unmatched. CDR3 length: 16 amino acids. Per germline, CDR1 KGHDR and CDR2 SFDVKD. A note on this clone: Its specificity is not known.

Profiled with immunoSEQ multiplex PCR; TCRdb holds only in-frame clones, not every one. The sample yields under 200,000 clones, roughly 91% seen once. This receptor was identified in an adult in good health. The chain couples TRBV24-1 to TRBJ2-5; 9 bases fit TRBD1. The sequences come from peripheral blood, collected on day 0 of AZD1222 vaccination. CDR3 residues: CATSATGTGKGGTQYF. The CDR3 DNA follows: TGTGCCACCAGTGCCACCGGGACAGGGAAGGGGGGGACCCAGTACTTC.